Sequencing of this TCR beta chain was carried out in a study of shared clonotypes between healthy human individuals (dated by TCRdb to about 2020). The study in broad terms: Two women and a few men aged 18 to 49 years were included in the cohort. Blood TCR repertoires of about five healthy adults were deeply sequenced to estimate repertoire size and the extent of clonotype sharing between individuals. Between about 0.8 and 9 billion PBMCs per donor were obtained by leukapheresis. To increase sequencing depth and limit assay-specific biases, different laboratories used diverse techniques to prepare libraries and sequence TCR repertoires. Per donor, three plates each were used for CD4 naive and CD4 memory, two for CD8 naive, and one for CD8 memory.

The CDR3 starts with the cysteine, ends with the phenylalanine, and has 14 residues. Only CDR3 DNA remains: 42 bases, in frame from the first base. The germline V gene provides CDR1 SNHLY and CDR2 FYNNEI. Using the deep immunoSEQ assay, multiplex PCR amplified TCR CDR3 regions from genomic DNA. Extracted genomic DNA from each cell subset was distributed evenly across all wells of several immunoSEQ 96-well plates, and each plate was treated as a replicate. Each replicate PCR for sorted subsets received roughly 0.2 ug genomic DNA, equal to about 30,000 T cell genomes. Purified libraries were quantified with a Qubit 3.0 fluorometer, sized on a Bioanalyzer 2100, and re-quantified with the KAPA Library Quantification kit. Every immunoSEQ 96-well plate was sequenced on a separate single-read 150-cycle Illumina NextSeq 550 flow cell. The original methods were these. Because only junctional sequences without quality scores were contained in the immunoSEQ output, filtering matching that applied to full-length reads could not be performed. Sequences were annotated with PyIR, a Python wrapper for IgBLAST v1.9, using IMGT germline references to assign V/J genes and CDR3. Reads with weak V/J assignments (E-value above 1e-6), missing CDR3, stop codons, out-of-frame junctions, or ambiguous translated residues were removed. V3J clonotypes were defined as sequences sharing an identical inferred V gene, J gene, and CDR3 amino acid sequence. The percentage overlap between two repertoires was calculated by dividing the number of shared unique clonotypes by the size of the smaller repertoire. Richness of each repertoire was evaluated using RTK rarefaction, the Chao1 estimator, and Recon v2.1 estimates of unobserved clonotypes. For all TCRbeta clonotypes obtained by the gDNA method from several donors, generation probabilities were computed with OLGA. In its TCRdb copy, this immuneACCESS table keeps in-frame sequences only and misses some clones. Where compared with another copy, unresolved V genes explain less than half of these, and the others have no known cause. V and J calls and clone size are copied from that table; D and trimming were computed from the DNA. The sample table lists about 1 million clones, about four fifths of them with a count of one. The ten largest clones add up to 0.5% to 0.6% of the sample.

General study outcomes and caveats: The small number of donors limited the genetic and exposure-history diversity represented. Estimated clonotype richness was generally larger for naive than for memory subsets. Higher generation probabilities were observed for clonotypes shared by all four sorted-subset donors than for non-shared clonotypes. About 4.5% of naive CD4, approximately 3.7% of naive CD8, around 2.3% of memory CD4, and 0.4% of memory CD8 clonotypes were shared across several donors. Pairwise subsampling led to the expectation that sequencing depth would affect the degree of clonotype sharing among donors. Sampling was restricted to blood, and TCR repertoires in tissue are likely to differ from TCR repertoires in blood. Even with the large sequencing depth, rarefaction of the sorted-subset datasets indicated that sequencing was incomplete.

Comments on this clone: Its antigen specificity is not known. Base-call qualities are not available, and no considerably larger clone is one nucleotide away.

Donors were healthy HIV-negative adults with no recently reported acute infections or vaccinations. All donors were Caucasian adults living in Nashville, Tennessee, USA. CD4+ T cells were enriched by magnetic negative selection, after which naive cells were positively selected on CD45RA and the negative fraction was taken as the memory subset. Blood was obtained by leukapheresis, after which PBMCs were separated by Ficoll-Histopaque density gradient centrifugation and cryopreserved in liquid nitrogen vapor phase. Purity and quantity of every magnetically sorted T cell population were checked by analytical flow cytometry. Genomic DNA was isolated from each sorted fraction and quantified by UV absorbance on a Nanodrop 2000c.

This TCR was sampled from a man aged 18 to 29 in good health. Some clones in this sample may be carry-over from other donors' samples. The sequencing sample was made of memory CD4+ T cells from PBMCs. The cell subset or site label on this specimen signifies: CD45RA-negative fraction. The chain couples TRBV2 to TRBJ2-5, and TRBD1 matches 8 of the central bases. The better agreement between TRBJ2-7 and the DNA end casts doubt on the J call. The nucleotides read TGTGCCAGCAGTGAATCTCAGGGGGCGTACGAGCAGTACTTC. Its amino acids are CASSESQGAYEQYF.